Listed here are 13 T cell receptor beta chains from one sample, sequenced in a study of regulatory T cells in long-lasting Graves disease. As for time point: newly diagnosed GD, antithyroid drugs for less than 3 months. Generation of the TCR library employed RNA extracted from PBMCs. Arm-PCR of CDR3 regions with iRepertoire HTBI primers generated TCR beta libraries. TCRdb itself ran the multiplex PCR reads through MiXCR, one entry per CDR3 protein. The sample consists of over 200,000 distinct CDR3 sequences, approximately 20% of them appearing once. This sample comprised peripheral blood mononuclear cells (PBMCs), obtained at new diagnosis, from a patient treated with antithyroid drugs. These receptors all come from a female donor with Graves disease.

J is TRBJ2-3 and V is TRBV5-1; TRBD1 matches at 7 bases. The CDR3 consists of 15 residues. The germline CDR1 and CDR2 sequences are SGHRS and YFSETQ. Losses at the gene ends were 0 bases for V and 2 bases for J; bases not matched to a gene: 3. CDR3 protein: CASSLEGQPTDTQYF. The CDR3 nucleotides read TGCGCCAGCAGCTTGGAGGGACAGCCCACAGATACGCAGTATTTT.

This clonotype has ten or more counts. V is TRBV7-2 and J is TRBJ1-3; D may be TRBD1 (5 bases). Per the germline V gene, CDR1 is SGHTA and CDR2 is FQGNSA. Between the trimmed V and J ends, which lost 5 bases and 0 bases, there was a span of 17 bases. This CDR3 is 17 amino acids long. The CDR3 region is CASSTRVGQNSGNTIYF. The CDR3 DNA follows: TGTGCCAGCAGCACCAGGGTTGGGCAGAACTCTGGAAACACCATATATTTT. The whole variable domain, filled in from reference TRBV7-2 and TRBJ1-3, reads GAGVSQSPSNKVTEKGKDVELRCDPISGHTALYWYRQSLGQGLEFLIYFQGNSAPDKSGLPSDRFSAERTGGSVSTLTIQRTQQEDSAVYLCASSTRVGQNSGNTIYFGEGSWLTVV.

Ten or more counts support this clonotype. The chain has TRBV6-1 and TRBJ1-4; D not certain. Trimming pared 2 bases from V and 3 bases from J, leaving 10 bases between. This CDR3 has 15 residues. CDR1 is MNHNS and CDR2 is SASEGT in the germline V gene. CDR3 residues: CASSESPRPNEKLFF. The CDR3 region has the DNA TGTGCCAGCAGTGAAAGCCCGAGACCTAATGAAAAACTGTTTTTT.

The chain combines TRBV19 with TRBJ2-3; 15 nucleotides line up with TRBD2. Per the germline V gene, CDR1 is LNHDA and CDR2 is SQIVND (reference sequence). CDR3 length: 14 residues. The J segment lost 5 bases and the V segment lost 9 bases, leaving 3 bases of the junction unmatched. CDR3 DNA sequence: TGTGCCAGCTCGGGACTAGCGGGAGGAGATACGCAGTATTTT. Protein: CASSGLAGGDTQYF.

Only a few counts were recorded for this clonotype. One junction end does not reproduce the germline sequence, and a read error may be involved. The V and J genes are TRBV4-3 and TRBJ1-2; TRBD1 aligns across 8 bases. From germline, CDR1 is LGHNA and CDR2 YSLEER. CDR3 length: 17 amino acids. The CDR3 region is CASSHLGTGSFNYGCTF. The CDR3, as DNA: TGCGCCAGCAGCCACCTCGGGACAGGATCATTTAACTATGGCTGCACCTTC.

The table lists this clonotype with many counts. The rearrangement uses TRBV10-3 and TRBJ2-3, with 9 bases fitting TRBD2. The CDR3 extends over 14 amino acids. CDR1 ENHRY and CDR2 SYGVKD come from the germline V gene. J was trimmed by 6 bases and V by 3 bases; bases with no gene match: 4. CDR3 nucleotide sequence: TGTGCCATCAGTGATCACCTAGCGGGGGATACGCAGTATTTT. Its protein product is CAISDHLAGDTQYF.

This clonotype was seen more than once but under ten times. V and J are TRBV28 and TRBJ1-2; 7 bases fit TRBD1. Germline lookup yields CDR1 MDHEN and CDR2 SYDVKM. The junction had 5 bases not matched to a gene; V was cut back by 10 bases and J by 3 bases. The CDR3 runs to 12 residues. The CDR3 DNA reads as TGTGCCACCTACGGGACAGACTATGGCTACACCTTC. It is translated as CATYGTDYGYTF.

This clonotype appeared a single time. One end of the junction does not line up with germline, which may come from a read error. The V call is TRBV2, the J call TRBJ2-7; 8 bases are shared with TRBD1. CDR3 length equals 11 residues. Germline-derived CDR1 and CDR2 are SNHLY and FYNNEI. Here the CDR3 DNA reads TGTGCCAGCAATGGCGGGACAGGAGACTTCTTC. Translating gives CASNGGTGDFF.

This clonotype was counted ten times or more. V gene TRBV5-1 combines with J gene TRBJ2-7; tentatively, D is TRBD2 (5 bases). CDR1 is SGHRS, CDR2 YFSETQ, per germline. CDR3 length equals 15 residues. V dropped 0 bases and J dropped 4 bases, with 14 bases sitting between them. The CDR3 DNA reads TGCGCCAGCAGCTTGGCGAACGAACAGCGGTACGAGCAGTACTTC. Protein: CASSLANEQRYEQYF.

This clonotype was counted at least ten times. The V gene is TRBV11-2, the J gene TRBJ2-1, with 9 positions matching TRBD2. Germline loops: CDR1 SGHAT, CDR2 FQNNGV. V trimming: 3 bases; J trimming: 6 bases; junction bases outside the gene matches: 0. This CDR3 spans 13 amino acids. The CDR3 protein is CASSLTSGNEQFF. Written as DNA, the CDR3 is TGTGCCAGCAGCTTGACTAGCGGCAATGAGCAGTTCTTC.

Comment on this clonotype: This likely traces to a read error, being one base from a far larger clone. No conserved phenylalanine or tryptophan ends this CDR3, so it is likely a read error. The chain recombines TRBV11-2 with TRBJ2-5; D gene ambiguous. CDR1 SGHAT and CDR2 FQNNGV come from the germline V gene. This CDR3 region has 12 residues. V was clipped by 3 bases and J by 5 bases, with 7 bases between them. Here the CDR3 DNA reads TGTGCCAGCAGCTTTATGGGGGAGACCCAGTACCTC. Amino acid sequence: CASSFMGETQYL.

This clonotype was seen at least ten times. The chain is built from TRBV6-1 and TRBJ1-5; D is unclear. The CDR3 is made up of 14 amino acids. Between the trimmed V and J ends, which lost 1 base and 5 bases, there was a span of 9 bases. CDR1 is MNHNS, CDR2 SASEGT, per germline. CDR3 in DNA: TGTGCCAGCAGTGAAGACGGAGCATATCAGCCCCAGCATTTT. This encodes CASSEDGAYQPQHF.

At least ten counts were recorded for this clonotype. The chain has TRBV5-4 and TRBJ1-4, with TRBD1 matching 9 bases. The germline gives CDR1 SGHNT, CDR2 YYREEE (reference sequence). The trim removed 4 bases at V and 7 bases at J, leaving 8 bases unmatched. The CDR3 covers 15 residues. The CDR3 loop is CASSIDRGGGEKLFF. In nucleotides, the CDR3 is TGTGCCAGCAGCATCGACAGGGGGGGTGGTGAAAAACTGTTTTTT.